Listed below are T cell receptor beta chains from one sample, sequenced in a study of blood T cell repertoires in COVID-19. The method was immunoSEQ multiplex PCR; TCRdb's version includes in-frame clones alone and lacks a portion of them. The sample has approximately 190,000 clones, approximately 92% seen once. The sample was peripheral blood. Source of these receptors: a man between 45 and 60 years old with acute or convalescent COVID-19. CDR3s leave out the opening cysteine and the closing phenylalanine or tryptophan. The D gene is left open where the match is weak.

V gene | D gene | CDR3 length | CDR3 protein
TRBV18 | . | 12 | ASSPAENTGELF
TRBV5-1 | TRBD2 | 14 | ASSLASGANTGELF
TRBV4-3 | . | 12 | ASSQGLDPDTQY
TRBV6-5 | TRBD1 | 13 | ASSYSVSGQGEAF
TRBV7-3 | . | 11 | ASSLDYAGEQY
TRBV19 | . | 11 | ASRWGPDTEAF
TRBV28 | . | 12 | ASSLMGHTYEQY
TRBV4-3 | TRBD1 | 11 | ASSGQGAAEAF
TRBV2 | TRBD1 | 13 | ASRRQGATNEKLF
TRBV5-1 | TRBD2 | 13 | ASSRGLAGQETQY
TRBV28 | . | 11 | ASSQGGLNEQF
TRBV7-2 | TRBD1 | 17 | ASSLVGAGGNYSNQPQH
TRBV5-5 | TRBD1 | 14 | ASSFTGTGLYNEQF
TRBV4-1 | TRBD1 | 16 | ASSLWGQGDYSYNEQF
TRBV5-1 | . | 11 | ASSSTSTDTQY
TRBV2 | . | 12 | ASTGEPYNSPLH
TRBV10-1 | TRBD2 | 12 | ASSTSGENYEQY
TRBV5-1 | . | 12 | ASSNGDSGNTIY
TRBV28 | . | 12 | ASMRTVPSYGYT
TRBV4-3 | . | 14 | ASSQLEGQYNSPLH
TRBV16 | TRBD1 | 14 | ASRHSGTGGMSEAF
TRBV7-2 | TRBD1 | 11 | ASSYGDSQPQH
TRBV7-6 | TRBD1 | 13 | ASSSTGASGNTIY
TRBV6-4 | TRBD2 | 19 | ASSDSRRSAGWVIAGGPKF
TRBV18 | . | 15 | ASSPQSGDVGNQPQH
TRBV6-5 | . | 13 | ASSRVGVGGQPQH
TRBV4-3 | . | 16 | ASSQDPTGSSYNSPLH
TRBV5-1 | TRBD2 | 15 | ASSRLTSGRPPYEQY
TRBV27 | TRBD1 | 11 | ASSLTGEYGYT
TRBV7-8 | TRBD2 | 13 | ASSLGLAGDNEQF
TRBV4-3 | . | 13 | ASSQDLRVGQPQH
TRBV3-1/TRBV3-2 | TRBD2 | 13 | ASSLGTSGYNEQF
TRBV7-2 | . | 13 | ASSQANEAKNIQY
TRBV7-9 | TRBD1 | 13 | ASSPGGTGVSPLH
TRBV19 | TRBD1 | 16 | ASSAGTASHLYNEKLF
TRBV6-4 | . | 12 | ASSEQSSYNEQF
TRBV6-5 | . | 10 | ATIDRIYGYT
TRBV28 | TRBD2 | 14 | ASSSTRGLAGARQY
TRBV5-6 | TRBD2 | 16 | ASSPPPSGGFSTDTQY
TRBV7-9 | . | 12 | ASSAGLSYNEQF
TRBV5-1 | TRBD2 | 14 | ASSLALAGGTDTQY
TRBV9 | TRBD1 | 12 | ASSTQGAGEKLF
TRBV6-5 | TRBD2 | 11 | ASRTSGSYEQY
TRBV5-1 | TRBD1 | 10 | ASSLVGDRAF
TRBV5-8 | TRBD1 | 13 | ASSPGQGVSYEQY
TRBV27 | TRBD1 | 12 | ASRPSDRVWGYT
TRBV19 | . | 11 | ASSNTQQETQY
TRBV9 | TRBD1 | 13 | ASSPRQGTYNEQF
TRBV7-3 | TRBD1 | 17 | ASSLTDRGLGSGANVLT
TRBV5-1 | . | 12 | ASSLAGQQDTQY
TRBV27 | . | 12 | ASSPGHLQETQY